This is a list of T cell receptor beta chains from one sample in a study of human T cells and chemical hapten exposure. TCRdb reprocessed the RACE reads with MiXCR, giving one entry per CDR3 protein. The sample holds 65,000 to 80,000 distinct CDR3 sequences, over 8.5% seen once. Sample: whole blood. Receptor source: a male donor in good health. Some clones in this sample may be carry-over from other donors' samples. Each CDR3 is given with its conserved first and last residue. D genes are given only for firm matches. Where a row states a size, it is once, few, many or the class of an expanded clone; other rows omit it.

cdr3_aa: CSARRLASTDTQYF
cdr3_nt: TGCAGCGCCAGAAGACTAGCGTCCACAGATACGCAGTATTTT
j_call: TRBJ2-3
clone_size: NA
d_call: TRBD2
v_call: TRBV29-1

cdr3_aa: CASSQAGLLGGANVLTF
cdr3_nt: TGCGCCAGCAGCCAAGCAGGGCTCCTGGGGGGGGCCAACGTCCTGACTTTC
j_call: TRBJ2-6
clone_size: few
d_call: NA
v_call: TRBV4-3

cdr3_aa: CASSLGQGPETQYF
cdr3_nt: TGTGCCAGCAGTTTGGGACAGGGGCCAGAGACCCAGTACTTC
j_call: TRBJ2-5
clone_size: NA
d_call: TRBD1
v_call: TRBV12-3/TRBV12-4

cdr3_aa: CASMTGTGNTIYF
cdr3_nt: TGTGCTAGTATGACAGGGACTGGAAACACCATATATTTT
j_call: TRBJ1-3
clone_size: NA
d_call: TRBD1
v_call: TRBV12-5

cdr3_aa: CASSPGTTYEQYF
cdr3_nt: TGCGCCAGCAGCCCAGGGACCACCTACGAGCAGTACTTC
j_call: TRBJ2-7
clone_size: many
d_call: NA
v_call: TRBV4-1

cdr3_aa: CASSYSTDTQYF
cdr3_nt: TGTGCCAGCAGTTATAGCACAGATACGCAGTATTTT
j_call: TRBJ2-3
clone_size: NA
d_call: NA
v_call: TRBV27

cdr3_aa: CTTSSPGQGPSPGQPQHF
cdr3_nt: TGTACCACCAGCAGCCCGGGACAGGGGCCCTCCCCTGGACAGCCCCAGCATTTT
j_call: TRBJ1-5
clone_size: NA
d_call: TRBD1
v_call: TRBV15

cdr3_aa: CASSAPGQGEETQYF
cdr3_nt: TGTGCCAGCAGCGCTCCGGGACAGGGGGAAGAGACCCAGTACTTC
j_call: TRBJ2-5
clone_size: many
d_call: TRBD1
v_call: TRBV5-4

cdr3_aa: CASSLASGSGEQYF
cdr3_nt: TGTGCCAGCAGCCTAGCTAGCGGGAGTGGAGAGCAGTACTTC
j_call: TRBJ2-7
clone_size: few
d_call: TRBD2
v_call: TRBV3-1

cdr3_aa: CASSYREGSTHEQYF
cdr3_nt: TGTGCCAGCAGTTACAGGGAGGGTAGCACTCACGAGCAGTACTTC
j_call: TRBJ2-7
clone_size: many
d_call: TRBD2
v_call: TRBV6-5

cdr3_aa: CASSPPPGQRSYEQYF
cdr3_nt: TGTGCCAGCAGCCCCCCCCCGGGACAGCGTTCCTACGAGCAGTACTTC
j_call: TRBJ2-7
clone_size: NA
d_call: TRBD1
v_call: TRBV5-6

cdr3_aa: CASSPQGAFSNQPQHF
cdr3_nt: TGTGCCAGCAGCCCACAGGGGGCTTTTAGCAATCAGCCCCAGCATTTT
j_call: TRBJ1-5
clone_size: NA
d_call: TRBD1
v_call: TRBV12-3/TRBV12-4

cdr3_aa: CASSPIGSPSSSPLHF
cdr3_nt: TGTGCCAGCTCACCCATCGGGTCTCCAAGTAGTTCACCCCTCCACTTT
j_call: TRBJ1-6
clone_size: NA
d_call: NA
v_call: TRBV18

cdr3_aa: CASSRTTGASETQYF
cdr3_nt: TGCGCCAGCAGCCGCACGACTGGGGCTTCCGAGACCCAGTACTTC
j_call: TRBJ2-5
clone_size: few
d_call: NA
v_call: TRBV4-1

cdr3_aa: CASGPRGSNQPQHF
cdr3_nt: TGTGCTAGTGGTCCACGGGGGAGCAATCAGCCCCAGCATTTT
j_call: TRBJ1-5
clone_size: many
d_call: NA
v_call: TRBV12-5

cdr3_aa: CASSFLDRVNTEAFF
cdr3_nt: TGTGCCAGCAGTTTCCTGGACAGGGTGAACACTGAAGCTTTCTTT
j_call: TRBJ1-1
clone_size: NA
d_call: TRBD1
v_call: TRBV27

cdr3_aa: CAWSGTRDRGEQFF
cdr3_nt: TGTGCCTGGAGCGGGACTAGAGATCGGGGTGAGCAGTTCTTC
j_call: TRBJ2-1
clone_size: NA
d_call: TRBD2
v_call: TRBV30

cdr3_aa: CASSVGGMQGISNYGYTF
cdr3_nt: TGTGCCAGCAGCGTAGGAGGAATGCAGGGGATCTCGAACTATGGCTACACCTTC
j_call: TRBJ1-2
clone_size: few
d_call: NA
v_call: TRBV9

cdr3_aa: CASSFIGYKGETQYF
cdr3_nt: TGTGCCAGCAGCTTCATCGGTTACAAAGGAGAGACCCAGTACTTC
j_call: TRBJ2-5
clone_size: NA
d_call: NA
v_call: TRBV5-6

cdr3_aa: CASSLGQGEYEQYF
cdr3_nt: TGTGCCAGCAGCTTGGGGCAGGGGGAATACGAGCAGTACTTC
j_call: TRBJ2-7
clone_size: few
d_call: TRBD1
v_call: TRBV5-6

cdr3_aa: CSASATGLSYEQYF
cdr3_nt: TGCAGTGCTAGTGCCACAGGTCTCTCCTACGAGCAGTACTTC
j_call: TRBJ2-7
clone_size: many
d_call: NA
v_call: TRBV20-1

cdr3_aa: CSASGTGTEYSFF
cdr3_nt: TGCAGTGCGAGCGGAACCGGGACAGAGTATTCGTTTTTT
j_call: TRBJ1-4
clone_size: few
d_call: TRBD1
v_call: TRBV20-1

cdr3_aa: CATSDFWEGRRNQPQHF
cdr3_nt: TGTGCCACCAGTGATTTTTGGGAGGGGCGGCGCAATCAGCCCCAGCATTTT
j_call: TRBJ1-5
clone_size: NA
d_call: NA
v_call: TRBV24-1

cdr3_aa: CASSPGTSGNLYEQYF
cdr3_nt: TGTGCCAGCAGCCCGGGGACTAGCGGGAACCTCTACGAGCAGTACTTC
j_call: TRBJ2-7
clone_size: NA
d_call: TRBD2
v_call: TRBV7-9

cdr3_aa: CATAIDRSYGYTF
cdr3_nt: TGCGCCACCGCGATCGACAGAAGTTATGGCTACACCTTC
j_call: TRBJ1-2
clone_size: few
d_call: NA
v_call: TRBV5-1

cdr3_aa: CASSEDAGGFQPQHF
cdr3_nt: TGTGCCAGCAGTGAAGACGCAGGGGGCTTTCAGCCCCAGCATTTT
j_call: TRBJ1-5
clone_size: many
d_call: TRBD1
v_call: TRBV2

cdr3_aa: CSVVASGNQETQYF
cdr3_nt: TGCAGCGTTGTAGCGAGCGGGAACCAAGAGACCCAGTACTTC
j_call: TRBJ2-5
clone_size: few
d_call: TRBD2
v_call: TRBV29-1

cdr3_aa: CASSRSQWTYNNQPQHF
cdr3_nt: TGTGCCAGCAGCCGCAGCCAGTGGACATATAATAATCAGCCCCAGCATTTT
j_call: TRBJ1-5
clone_size: NA
d_call: NA
v_call: TRBV7-2